This T cell receptor (beta chain) was captured in a study of response to subunit inactivated influenza vaccine (dated by TCRdb to 2016 to 2019). With respect to the entire study: Deep quantitative profiling of the T cell receptor repertoire was used in the study to follow responses to a trivalent subunit inactivated influenza vaccine. The full study reports these points: The authors proposed that each seasonal influenza vaccination may bring in only a limited number of new T cells.

This clonotype has only a few counts. Its target antigen remains unknown. Base qualities are not provided; no much larger clone lies one nucleotide away. Receptors were amplified or captured by RT-PCR. The instrument given in TCRdb is Illumina HiSeq 2500. TCRdb reprocessed the public reads (quality trimming at Q25 with fastp, clone calling with MiXCR) and kept in-frame beta chains. Entries are consolidated by CDR3 protein sequence, retaining the most common genes and DNA. Present in this sample are roughly 290,000 distinct CDR3 sequences, around a fifth of which were seen just once. Together, the top ten hold 10% to 13% of the sample. The receptor comes from a man between 50 and 69 years old who received an inactivated influenza vaccine. Donor details come from another sample of the same person, matched by shared clones. The sequencing here drew on PBMCs from blood, taken about 20 months after vaccination.

At the DNA level, the sequence is TGTGCCAGCAGCTCAGACAGGCATTACAATGAGCAGTTCTTC. It translates as CASSSDRHYNEQFF. In this chain, TRBV11-2 is recombined with TRBJ2-1; TRBD1 could be the D gene, as 6 bases match. V sheds 4 bases and J sheds 4 bases, leaving 11 bases between their ends. From the germline V gene, CDR1 is SGHAT and CDR2 is FQNNGV. The CDR3 runs 14 residues from the cysteine to the phenylalanine. Kept here is only the CDR3 DNA, which spans 42 bases and is read in frame from base 1.